This entry describes one T cell receptor beta chain. The antigen remains unidentified. This record belongs to a study of PD-1 blockade in classical Hodgkin lymphoma. The study's findings and limits: Reports described newly diagnosed patients as having lower baseline TCR diversity than healthy donors.

Time point denoted: newly diagnosed, previously untreated cHL patient sample. Germline-derived CDR1 and CDR2 are LGHNA and YNFKEQ. CDR3 length: 15 amino acids. V was clipped by 0 bases and J by 1 base, with 9 bases between them. The protocol was immunoSEQ multiplex PCR, while the TCRdb copy is restricted to in-frame clones and leaves out a portion. This table has over 25,000 clones, approximately 94% appearing once. This chain joins TRBV4-2 and TRBJ1-1, with a weak D call TRBD1 (5 bases). The receptor's source is a human donor with classical Hodgkin lymphoma. What was sequenced was peripheral blood mononuclear cells (PBMCs). The CDR3 here is CASSQEGLSNTEAFF. The CDR3 coding sequence is TGTGCCAGCAGCCAAGAGGGACTTTCGAACACTGAAGCTTTCTTT.